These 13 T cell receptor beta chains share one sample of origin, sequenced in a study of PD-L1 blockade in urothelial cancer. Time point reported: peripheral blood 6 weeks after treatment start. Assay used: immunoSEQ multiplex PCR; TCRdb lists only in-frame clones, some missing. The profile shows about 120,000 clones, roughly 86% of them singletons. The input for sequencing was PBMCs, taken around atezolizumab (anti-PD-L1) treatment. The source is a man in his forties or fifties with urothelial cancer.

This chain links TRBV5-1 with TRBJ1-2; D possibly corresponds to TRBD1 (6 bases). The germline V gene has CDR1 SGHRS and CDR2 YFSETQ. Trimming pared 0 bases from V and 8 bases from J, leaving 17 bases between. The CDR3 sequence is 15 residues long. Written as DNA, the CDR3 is TGCGCCAGCAGCTTGGAGACACAGGGAAAAGGCGGCTACACCTTC. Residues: CASSLETQGKGGYTF.

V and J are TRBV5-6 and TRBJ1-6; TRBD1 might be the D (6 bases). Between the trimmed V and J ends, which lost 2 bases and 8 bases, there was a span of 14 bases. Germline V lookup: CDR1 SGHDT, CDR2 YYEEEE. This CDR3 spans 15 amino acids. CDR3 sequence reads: CASSLFDRNYSPLHF. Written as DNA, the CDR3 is TGTGCCAGCAGCTTATTCGACAGGAACTATTCACCCCTCCACTTT.

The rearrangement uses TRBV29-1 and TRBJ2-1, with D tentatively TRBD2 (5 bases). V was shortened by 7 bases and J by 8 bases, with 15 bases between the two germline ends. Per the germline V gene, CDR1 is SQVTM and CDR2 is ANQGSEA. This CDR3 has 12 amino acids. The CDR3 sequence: CSARGSIDEQFF. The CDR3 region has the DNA TGCAGCGCCCGAGGGAGCATCGATGAGCAGTTCTTC.

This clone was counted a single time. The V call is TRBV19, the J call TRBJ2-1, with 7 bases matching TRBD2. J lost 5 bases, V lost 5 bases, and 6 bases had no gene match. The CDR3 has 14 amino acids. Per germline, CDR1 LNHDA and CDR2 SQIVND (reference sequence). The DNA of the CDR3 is TGTGCCAGTAGTCCCCTAGCGGTCAACAATGAGCAGTTCTTC. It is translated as CASSPLAVNNEQFF.

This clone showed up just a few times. CDR3 sequence: CASSPVSGGGSPLLSEQYF. The CDR3 DNA sequence: TGTGCCAGCTCACCGGTCAGCGGCGGAGGCTCTCCTTTGCTGAGCGAGCAGTACTTC. This chain joins TRBV18 and TRBJ2-7, with D maybe TRBD2 (5 bases). The CDR3 consists of 19 residues. V was clipped by 3 bases and J by 6 bases, with 30 bases between them. The germline gives CDR1 KGHSH, CDR2 LQKENI.

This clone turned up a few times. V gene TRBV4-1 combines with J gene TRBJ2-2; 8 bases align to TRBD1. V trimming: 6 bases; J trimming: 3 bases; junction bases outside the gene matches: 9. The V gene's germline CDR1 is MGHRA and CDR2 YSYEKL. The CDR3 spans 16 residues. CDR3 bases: TGCGCCAGCAGGCCTACGACAGGGGTATACACCGGGGAGCTGTTTTTT. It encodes CASRPTTGVYTGELFF.

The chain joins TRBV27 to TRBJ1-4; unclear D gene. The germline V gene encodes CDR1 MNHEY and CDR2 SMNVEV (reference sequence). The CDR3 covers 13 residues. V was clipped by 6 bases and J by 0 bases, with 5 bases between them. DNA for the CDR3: TGTGCCAGCAGGTTTACAACTAATGAAAAACTGTTTTTT. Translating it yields CASRFTTNEKLFF.

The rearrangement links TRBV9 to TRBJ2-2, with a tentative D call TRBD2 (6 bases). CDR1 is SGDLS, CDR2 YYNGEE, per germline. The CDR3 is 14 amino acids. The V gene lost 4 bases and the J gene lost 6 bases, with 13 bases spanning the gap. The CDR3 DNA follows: TGTGCCAGCAGCCCATCTCTAGCGTCCGGGGAGCTGTTTTTT. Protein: CASSPSLASGELFF.

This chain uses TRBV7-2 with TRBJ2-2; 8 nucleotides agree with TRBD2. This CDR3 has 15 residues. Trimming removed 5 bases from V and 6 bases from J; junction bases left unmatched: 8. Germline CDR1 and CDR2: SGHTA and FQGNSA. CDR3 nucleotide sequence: TGTGCCAGCAGCGGGACTAGTTCAAGCGCCGGGGAGCTGTTTTTT. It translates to CASSGTSSSAGELFF.

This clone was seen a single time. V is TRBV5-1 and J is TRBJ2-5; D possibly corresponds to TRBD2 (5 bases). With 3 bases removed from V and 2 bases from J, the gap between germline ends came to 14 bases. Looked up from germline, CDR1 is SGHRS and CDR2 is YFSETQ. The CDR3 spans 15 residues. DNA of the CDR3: TGCGCCAGCAGCTCCCAGCGGATGTCACAAGAGACCCAGTACTTC. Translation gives CASSSQRMSQETQYF.

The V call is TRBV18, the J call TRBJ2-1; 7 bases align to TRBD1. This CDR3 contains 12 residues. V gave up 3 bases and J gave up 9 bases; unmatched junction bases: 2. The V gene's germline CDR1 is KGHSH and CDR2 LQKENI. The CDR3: CASSPSGGEQFF. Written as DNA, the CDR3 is TGTGCCAGCTCACCTTCAGGGGGTGAGCAGTTCTTC.

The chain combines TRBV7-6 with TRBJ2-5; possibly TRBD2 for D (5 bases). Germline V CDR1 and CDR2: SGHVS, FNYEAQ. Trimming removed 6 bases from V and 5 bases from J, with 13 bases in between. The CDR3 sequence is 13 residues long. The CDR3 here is CASSPGLWETQYF. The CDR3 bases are TGTGCCAGCAGTCCGGGATTGTGGGAGACCCAGTACTTC.

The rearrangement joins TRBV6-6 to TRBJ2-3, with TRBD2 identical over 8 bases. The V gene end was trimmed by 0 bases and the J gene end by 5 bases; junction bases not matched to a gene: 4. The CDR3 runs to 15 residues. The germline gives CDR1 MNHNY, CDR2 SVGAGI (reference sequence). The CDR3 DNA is TGTGCCAGCAGTTACTCGTTAGCGGGATTAGATACGCAGTATTTT. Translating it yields CASSYSLAGLDTQYF.